Below, 28 T cell receptor beta chains from the same sample are listed, as sequenced in a study of T cells in localized non-small cell lung cancer. The repertoire was sequenced with immunoSEQ multiplex PCR; TCRdb's copy has only in-frame clones and lacks some. The sample contains over a thousand clones, more than 25% of which appear only once. Here the sequenced sample was normal lung tissue next to the tumor, taken before any cancer treatment. The receptors come from a male donor at least 60 years old with stage I lung adenocarcinoma.

The chain combines TRBV19 with TRBJ2-7, with D tentatively TRBD2 (6 bases). V gave up 2 bases and J gave up 6 bases, with 11 bases separating them. The V gene's germline CDR1 is LNHDA and CDR2 SQIVND (reference sequence). The length of the CDR3 is 13 residues. CDR3 loop: CASSIQAGGEQYF. For the CDR3, the DNA is TGTGCCAGTAGTATACAAGCGGGCGGCGAGCAGTACTTC.

This clone counts as medium-sized (0.01 to 0.1%). The rearrangement links TRBV11-3 to TRBJ2-7; D could derive from TRBD1 or TRBD2 (5 bases each). CDR3 length equals 15 residues. In germline, CDR1 is SGHNT, CDR2 YENEEA. V was cut by 2 bases and J by 3 bases, with 14 bases left in between. CDR3 sequence (DNA): TGTGCCAGCAGCTTAACTCCGGGACCCGGCTACGAGCAGTACTTC. Translating gives CASSLTPGPGYEQYF.

The chain is built from TRBV6-8 and TRBJ2-7; D possibly matches TRBD1 or TRBD2 (6 bases each). Trimming left V 6 bases short and J 5 bases short, with 17 bases between. Germline lookup yields CDR1 MNHGY and CDR2 SAAAGT. The CDR3 consists of 14 residues. CDR3 in amino acids: CASSPERGADEQYF. DNA of the CDR3: TGTGCCAGCAGCCCTGAGAGGGGGGCTGACGAGCAGTACTTC.

This clone is deemed medium-sized. V usage is TRBV11-3 and J usage is TRBJ2-2; weak D call: TRBD1 (6 bases). The CDR3 has 17 residues. Germline V gene lookup returns CDR1 SGHNT and CDR2 YENEEA. Trimming left V 2 bases short and J 4 bases short, with 17 bases between. DNA of the CDR3: TGTGCCAGCAGCTTAACCCCGGGACACGGGTCCACCGGGGAGCTGTTTTTT. Translated, it gives CASSLTPGHGSTGELFF.

This clone rates as medium-sized. The chain uses TRBV11-3 and TRBJ1-1; 9 bases agree with TRBD1. The J segment lost 6 bases and the V segment lost 0 bases, leaving 2 bases of the junction unmatched. The germline gives CDR1 SGHNT, CDR2 YENEEA. The CDR3 runs 14 residues. CDR3 coding DNA: TGTGCCAGCAGCTTAGATAACAGGGGGCCTGAAGCTTTCTTT. It specifies CASSLDNRGPEAFF. Full variable domain (missing parts from reference TRBV11-3 and TRBJ1-1): EAGVVQSPRYKIIEKKQPVAFWCNPISGHNTLYWYLQNLGQGPELLIRYENEEAVDDSQLPKDRFSAERLKGVDSTLKIQPAELGDSAVYLCASSLDNRGPEAFFGQGTRLTVV.

This clone turned up a few times. The genes are TRBV6-8 and TRBJ1-6, with D possibly TRBD1 on 5 matching bases. CDR3 length: 15 residues. Germline assignment: CDR1 MNHGY and CDR2 SAAAGT. With 6 bases removed from V and 6 bases from J, the gap between germline ends came to 15 bases. The CDR3 is CASRAVGRTNSPLHF. DNA of the CDR3: TGTGCCAGCAGAGCCGTGGGACGGACTAATTCACCCCTCCACTTT.

In its sample, this clone was seen a few times. The gene calls are TRBV9 and TRBJ2-3, with D perhaps TRBD1 or TRBD2 (6 bases each). The CDR3 is 17 residues long. V dropped 5 bases and J dropped 0 bases, with 19 bases sitting between them. Germline CDR1 SGDLS, CDR2 YYNGEE. Here the CDR3 DNA reads TGTGCCAGCAGTCTTAATGGGGGGCCCTCTAGCACAGATACGCAGTATTTT. The encoded protein is CASSLNGGPSSTDTQYF.

V and J are TRBV5-1 and TRBJ2-6, with D maybe TRBD1 (5 bases). CDR1 is SGHRS and CDR2 is YFSETQ in the germline V gene. The CDR3 contains 15 residues. Trimming pared 5 bases from V and 1 base from J, leaving 10 bases between. CDR3 in amino acids: CASRTEKSGANVLTF. The DNA of the CDR3 is TGCGCCAGCAGGACAGAGAAGTCTGGGGCCAACGTCCTGACTTTC.

This clone was counted between two and nine times. In DNA, the CDR3 is TGTGCCAGCTCAGGGGACGGGTACAATCAGCCCCAGCATTTT. It specifies CASSGDGYNQPQHF. The rearrangement joins TRBV18 to TRBJ1-5, with D possibly being TRBD1 (5 bases). V shed 5 bases and J shed 3 bases, with 11 bases lying between them. The germline V gene encodes CDR1 KGHSH and CDR2 LQKENI. This CDR3 spans 14 amino acids. Together with reference TRBV18 and TRBJ1-5, the CDR3 gives the full variable domain: NAGVMQNPRHLVRRRGQEARLRCSPMKGHSHVYWYRQLPEEGLKFMVYLQKENIIDESGMPKERFSAEFPKEGPSILRIQQVVRGDSAAYFCASSGDGYNQPQHFGDGTRLSIL.

The V gene is TRBV1, the J gene TRBJ2-5. TRBV1 has pseudogene status. This CDR3 has 14 amino acids. The CDR3, as DNA: TGCGCCAGCAGCCAAGTGCAGAGACAAGAGACCCAGTACTTC. It specifies CASSQVQRQETQYF.

In this sample, this clone turned up a few times. The chain employs TRBV28 and TRBJ1-2; D might be TRBD1 (5 bases). CDR1 is MDHEN, CDR2 SYDVKM, per germline. V was shortened by 3 bases and J by 2 bases, with 13 bases between the two germline ends. The CDR3 is made up of 15 amino acids. CDR3 region: CASSFRGAPNYGYTF. The CDR3 coding sequence is TGTGCCAGCAGTTTTCGTGGGGCTCCGAACTATGGCTACACCTTC.

This clone is large. The chain employs TRBV19 and TRBJ2-3, with 7 bases fitting TRBD1. After removal of 9 bases from V and 4 bases from J, the junction contained 7 bases not matched to a gene. The CDR3 has 13 amino acids. Germline lookup yields CDR1 LNHDA and CDR2 SQIVND (reference sequence). As DNA, the CDR3 is TGTGCCAGCGAGTTAGGGGGCGCAGATACGCAGTATTTT. Translated: CASELGGADTQYF.

V and J are TRBV30 and TRBJ1-6; tentative D call: TRBD1 (5 bases). The V and J ends lost 8 bases and 7 bases respectively, with 12 bases between them. The CDR3 consists of 12 residues. Germline V gene lookup returns CDR1 GTSNPN and CDR2 SVGIG (reference sequence). The CDR3 nucleotides read TGTGCCACGGACAAAGGGAATTCACCCCTCCACTTT. This gives the protein CATDKGNSPLHF.

J is TRBJ1-3 and V is TRBV11-3; TRBD1 is a possible D gene (6 bases). The CDR3 is made up of 14 amino acids. V gave up 5 bases and J gave up 2 bases, with 10 bases separating them. Germline CDR1 reads SGHNT; CDR2 reads YENEEA. CDR3 in amino acids: CASSERTAGNTIYF. For the CDR3, the DNA is TGTGCCAGCAGCGAGAGGACAGCTGGAAACACCATATATTTT.

The gene calls are TRBV11-3 and TRBJ2-5, with TRBD2 matching over 9 bases. The germline V gene encodes CDR1 SGHNT and CDR2 YENEEA. J was trimmed by 0 bases and V by 6 bases; bases with no gene match: 5. This CDR3 is 15 amino acids long. CDR3 loop: CASSSVAGDQETQYF. The DNA of the CDR3 is TGTGCCAGCAGTTCAGTAGCGGGGGACCAAGAGACCCAGTACTTC.

The V and J genes are TRBV15 and TRBJ1-6; possibly TRBD1 for D (6 bases). Germline V gene lookup returns CDR1 LNHNV and CDR2 YYDKDF (reference sequence). Trimming took 0 bases from V and 7 from J, leaving 7 bases between them. The CDR3 is made up of 14 amino acids. This chain's CDR3 is CATSRDGQNSPLHF. As DNA, the CDR3 is TGTGCCACCAGCAGAGATGGACAGAATTCACCCCTCCACTTT.

The V and J genes are TRBV12-5 and TRBJ1-3; a possible D gene is TRBD1 (5 bases). Looked up from germline, CDR1 is LGHNT and CDR2 is FRNRAP. V lost 4 bases, J lost 0 bases, and 13 bases lay in between. This CDR3 spans 16 amino acids. The CDR3, as DNA: TGTGCTAGTGGTTCGAGGGACCGACGCTCTGGAAACACCATATATTTT. Its protein is CASGSRDRRSGNTIYF.

This chain links TRBV6-8 with TRBJ1-2, with 7 bases fitting TRBD1. This CDR3 comprises 15 residues. From germline, CDR1 is MNHGY and CDR2 SAAAGT. The trim removed 4 bases at V and 4 bases at J, leaving 9 bases unmatched. The CDR3 DNA sequence: TGTGCCAGCAGTTCTCGACAGGGAGGCCCCTATGGCTACACCTTC. Its protein product is CASSSRQGGPYGYTF.

The V and J genes are TRBV5-1 and TRBJ1-3, with 7 bases fitting TRBD1. Germline CDR1 SGHRS, CDR2 YFSETQ. V gave up 3 bases and J gave up 9 bases; unmatched junction bases: 12. This CDR3 comprises 15 residues. The CDR3 protein is CASSWKGGEESTIYF. The CDR3 bases are TGCGCCAGCAGCTGGAAAGGGGGCGAAGAGAGCACCATATATTTT.

This clone counts as hyperexpanded. Different DNA sequences within this sample yield the same CDR3. The chain recombines TRBV6-8 with TRBJ1-5; 7 nucleotides match TRBD1. V trimming: 10 bases; J trimming: 0 bases; junction bases outside the gene matches: 6. CDR3 length: 14 residues. The germline V gene has CDR1 MNHGY and CDR2 SAAAGT. The CDR3: CAISTGDSNQPQHF. The CDR3 DNA reads as TGTGCCATCAGCACAGGGGATAGCAATCAGCCCCAGCATTTT.

There are a few counts of this clone. The chain recombines TRBV30 with TRBJ2-2; no reliable D call. The germline V gene has CDR1 GTSNPN and CDR2 SVGIG (reference sequence). Deletions cut 1 base from V and 4 bases from J, with 7 bases between. The CDR3 has 13 amino acids. The CDR3 is CAWSGFGTGELFF. The DNA for the CDR3 is TGTGCCTGGAGTGGGTTTGGCACCGGGGAGCTGTTTTTT. Full variable domain (remainder filled in from reference TRBV30 and TRBJ2-2): SQTIHQWPATLVQPVGSPLSLECTVEGTSNPNLYWYRQAAGRGLQLLFYSVGIGQISSEVPQNLSASRPQDRQFILSSKKLLLSDSGFYLCAWSGFGTGELFFGEGSRLTVL.

V and J are TRBV18 and TRBJ1-2, with a possible D match to TRBD1 (6 bases). The CDR3 consists of 14 residues. CDR1 and CDR2 from the germline V gene are KGHSH and LQKENI. V was trimmed by 6 bases and J by 1 base, leaving 12 bases between them. The CDR3 protein is CASSLGASNYGYTF. The CDR3 nucleotides read TGTGCCAGCTCTCTGGGGGCCAGTAACTATGGCTACACCTTC.

The V call is TRBV6-8, the J call TRBJ1-2; no clear D gene. The CDR3 spans 13 residues. V lost 5 bases and J 2 bases, leaving 9 bases between the germline ends. The germline gives CDR1 MNHGY, CDR2 SAAAGT. CDR3 amino acids: CASSLSQNYGYTF. CDR3 DNA: TGTGCCAGCAGTCTAAGCCAGAACTATGGCTACACCTTC.

This chain joins TRBV11-3 and TRBJ2-5, with 11 bases aligning to TRBD2. This CDR3 has 14 amino acids. CDR1 is SGHNT and CDR2 is YENEEA in the germline V gene. Trimming removed 5 bases from V and 4 bases from J; junction bases left unmatched: 3. CDR3 DNA sequence: TGTGCCAGCAGCCTCGGACTAGCGGGAGAGACCCAGTACTTC. It yields the protein CASSLGLAGETQYF.

Only a few counts were recorded for this clone. J is TRBJ2-7 and V is TRBV11-3, with D unresolved. The germline gives CDR1 SGHNT, CDR2 YENEEA. V was clipped by 5 bases and J by 13 bases, with 27 bases between them. This CDR3 comprises 15 residues. This CDR3 reads CASSPEIEVPVGEYF. The CDR3, as DNA: TGTGCCAGCAGCCCGGAAATCGAGGTACCCGTCGGAGAATACTTC.

V usage is TRBV15 and J usage is TRBJ1-1; D gene ambiguous. The CDR3 is 15 amino acids. The germline V gene has CDR1 LNHNV and CDR2 YYDKDF (reference sequence). V was pared by 2 bases and J by 5 bases, with 15 bases between. Here the CDR3 DNA reads TGTGCCACCAGCAGACTGGCCCCCGGCGGGACTGAAGCTTTCTTT. Translating it yields CATSRLAPGGTEAFF.

The chain employs TRBV11-3 and TRBJ1-1, with 7 positions matching TRBD1. The CDR3 loop spans 15 amino acids. Trimming at V came to 1 base and at J to 1 base, leaving 3 bases not matched to a gene. In germline, CDR1 is SGHNT, CDR2 YENEEA. CDR3 DNA: TGTGCCAGCAGCTTAGGGCAGGGGGGGAACACTGAAGCTTTCTTT. This gives the protein CASSLGQGGNTEAFF.

This chain connects TRBV14 to TRBJ2-1, with 8 bases lining up with TRBD1. This CDR3 has 15 residues. The V segment lost 1 base and the J segment 8 bases; nucleotides outside the gene matches: 7. Germline-derived CDR1 and CDR2 are SGHDN and FVKESK. CDR3 amino acids: CASSQVQGAQHEQFF. CDR3 coding DNA: TGTGCCAGCAGCCAAGTTCAGGGGGCGCAACATGAGCAGTTCTTC.